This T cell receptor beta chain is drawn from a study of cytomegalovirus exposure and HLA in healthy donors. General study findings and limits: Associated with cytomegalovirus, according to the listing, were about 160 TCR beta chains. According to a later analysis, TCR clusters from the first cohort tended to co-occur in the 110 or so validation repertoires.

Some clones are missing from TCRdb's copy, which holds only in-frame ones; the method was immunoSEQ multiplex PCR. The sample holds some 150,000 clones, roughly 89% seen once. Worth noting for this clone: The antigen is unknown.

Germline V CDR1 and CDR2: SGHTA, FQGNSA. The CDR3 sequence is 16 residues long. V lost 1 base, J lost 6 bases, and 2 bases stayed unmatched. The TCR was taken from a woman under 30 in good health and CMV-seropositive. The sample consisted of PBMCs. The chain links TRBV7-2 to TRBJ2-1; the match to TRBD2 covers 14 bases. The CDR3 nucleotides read TGTGCCAGCAGCTTAGTCGGGACTAGCGGGAGCAATGAGCAGTTCTTC. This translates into CASSLVGTSGSNEQFF.